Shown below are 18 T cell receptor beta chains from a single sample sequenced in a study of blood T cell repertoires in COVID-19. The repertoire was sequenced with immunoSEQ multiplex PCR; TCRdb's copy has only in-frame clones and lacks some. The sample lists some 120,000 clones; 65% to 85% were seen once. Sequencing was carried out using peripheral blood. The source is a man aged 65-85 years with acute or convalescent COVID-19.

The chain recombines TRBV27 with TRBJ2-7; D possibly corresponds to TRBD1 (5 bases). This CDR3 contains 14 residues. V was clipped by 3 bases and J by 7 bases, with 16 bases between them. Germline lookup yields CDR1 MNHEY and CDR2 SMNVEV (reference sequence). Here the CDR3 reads CASSFMGPGREQYF. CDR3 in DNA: TGTGCCAGCAGTTTTATGGGGCCGGGTCGGGAGCAGTACTTC.

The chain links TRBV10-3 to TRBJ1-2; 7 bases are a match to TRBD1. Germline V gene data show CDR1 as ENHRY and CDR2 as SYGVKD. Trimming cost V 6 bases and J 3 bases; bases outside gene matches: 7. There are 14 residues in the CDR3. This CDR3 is CAIRRQGRDYGYTF. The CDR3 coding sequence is TGTGCCATCAGGCGACAGGGTCGAGACTATGGCTACACCTTC.

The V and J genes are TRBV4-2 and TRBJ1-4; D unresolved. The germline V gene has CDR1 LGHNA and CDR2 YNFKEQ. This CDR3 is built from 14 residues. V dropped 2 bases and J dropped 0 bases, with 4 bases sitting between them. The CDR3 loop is CASSQQSTNEKLFF. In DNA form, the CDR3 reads TGTGCCAGCAGCCAACAATCAACTAATGAAAAACTGTTTTTT.

CDR3: CASSYVGDEKLFF. CDR3 nucleotide sequence: TGTGCCAGCAGTTACGTAGGGGATGAAAAACTGTTTTTT. The V call is TRBV6-6, the J call TRBJ1-4; D is perhaps TRBD1 (5 bases). The CDR3 is 13 residues long. Trimming shortened V by 2 bases and J by 6 bases, and 7 bases separated the two germline ends. Looked up from germline, CDR1 is MNHNY and CDR2 is SVGAGI (reference sequence).

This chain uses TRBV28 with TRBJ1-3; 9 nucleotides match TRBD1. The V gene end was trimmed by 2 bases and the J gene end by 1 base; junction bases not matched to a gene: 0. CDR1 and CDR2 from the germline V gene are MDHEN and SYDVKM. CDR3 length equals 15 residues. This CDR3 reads CASSLGTGSGNTIYF. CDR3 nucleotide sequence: TGTGCCAGCAGTTTAGGGACAGGGTCTGGAAACACCATATATTTT.

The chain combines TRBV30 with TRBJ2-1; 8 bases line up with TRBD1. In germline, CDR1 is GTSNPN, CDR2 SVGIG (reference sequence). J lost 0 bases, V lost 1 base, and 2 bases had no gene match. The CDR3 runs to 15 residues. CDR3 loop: CAWSEGTGSYNEQFF. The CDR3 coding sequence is TGTGCCTGGAGTGAAGGGACAGGCTCCTACAATGAGCAGTTCTTC.

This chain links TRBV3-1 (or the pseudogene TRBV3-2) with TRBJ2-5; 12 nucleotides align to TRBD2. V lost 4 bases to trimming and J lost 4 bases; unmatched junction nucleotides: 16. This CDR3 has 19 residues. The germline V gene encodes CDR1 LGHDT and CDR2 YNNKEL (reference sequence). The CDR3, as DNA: TGTGCCAGCAGCCTCCAACGGCTAGCGGGGGGGGCAAGGGGAGAGACCCAGTACTTC. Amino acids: CASSLQRLAGGARGETQYF.

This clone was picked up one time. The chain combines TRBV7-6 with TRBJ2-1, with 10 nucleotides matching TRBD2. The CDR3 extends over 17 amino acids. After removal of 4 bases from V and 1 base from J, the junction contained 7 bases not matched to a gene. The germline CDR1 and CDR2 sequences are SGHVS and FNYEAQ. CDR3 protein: CASSSKSGGESYNEQFF. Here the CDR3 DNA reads TGTGCCAGCAGCTCTAAAAGCGGGGGGGAGTCCTACAATGAGCAGTTCTTC.

The CDR3 sequence: CASSFNTGGAGYEQYF. The CDR3, as DNA: TGTGCCAGCAGTTTTAACACAGGGGGGGCGGGGTACGAGCAGTACTTC. This sequence joins TRBV28 and TRBJ2-7, with a weak D call TRBD1 (8 bases). The V gene lost 3 bases and the J gene lost 4 bases, with 19 bases spanning the gap. Germline V gene data show CDR1 as MDHEN and CDR2 as SYDVKM. The CDR3 runs 16 residues.

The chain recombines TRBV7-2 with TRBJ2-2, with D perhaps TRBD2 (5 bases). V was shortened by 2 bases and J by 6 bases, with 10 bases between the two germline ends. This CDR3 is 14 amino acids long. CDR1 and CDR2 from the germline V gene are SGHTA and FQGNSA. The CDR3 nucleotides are TGTGCCAGCAGCTTATTCGGGGTACCCGGGGAGCTGTTTTTT. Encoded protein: CASSLFGVPGELFF.

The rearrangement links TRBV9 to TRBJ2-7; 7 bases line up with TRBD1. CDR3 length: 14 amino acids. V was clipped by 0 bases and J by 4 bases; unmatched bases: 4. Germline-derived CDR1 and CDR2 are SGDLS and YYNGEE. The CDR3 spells CASSVATGQYEQYF. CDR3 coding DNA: TGTGCCAGCAGCGTAGCTACGGGACAGTACGAGCAGTACTTC.

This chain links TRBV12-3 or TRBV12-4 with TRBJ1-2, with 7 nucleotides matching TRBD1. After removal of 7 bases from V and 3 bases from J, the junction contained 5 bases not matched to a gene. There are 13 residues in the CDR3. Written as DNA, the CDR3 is TGTGCCAGCACCTTCGGGACAGACTATGGCTACACCTTC. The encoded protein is CASTFGTDYGYTF.

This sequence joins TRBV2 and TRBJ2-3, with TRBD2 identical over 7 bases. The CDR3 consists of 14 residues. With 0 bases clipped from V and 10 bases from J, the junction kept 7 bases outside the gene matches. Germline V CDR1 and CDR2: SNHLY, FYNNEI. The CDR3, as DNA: TGTGCCAGCAGTGAAGCGGCTAGCGGCGCGGCGCAGTATTTT. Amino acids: CASSEAASGAAQYF.

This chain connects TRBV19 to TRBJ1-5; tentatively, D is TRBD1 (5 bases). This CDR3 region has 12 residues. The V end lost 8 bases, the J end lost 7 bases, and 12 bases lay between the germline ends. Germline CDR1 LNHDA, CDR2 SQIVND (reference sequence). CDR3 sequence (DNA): TGTGCCAGTGGGGCCGACCCCCAGCCCCAGCATTTT. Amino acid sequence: CASGADPQPQHF.

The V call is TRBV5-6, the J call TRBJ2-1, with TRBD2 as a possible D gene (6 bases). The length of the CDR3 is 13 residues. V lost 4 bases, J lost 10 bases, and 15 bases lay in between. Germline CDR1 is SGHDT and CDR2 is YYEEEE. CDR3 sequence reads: CASSRDSAWEQFF. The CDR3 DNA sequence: TGTGCCAGCAGCCGGGACTCCGCTTGGGAGCAGTTCTTC.

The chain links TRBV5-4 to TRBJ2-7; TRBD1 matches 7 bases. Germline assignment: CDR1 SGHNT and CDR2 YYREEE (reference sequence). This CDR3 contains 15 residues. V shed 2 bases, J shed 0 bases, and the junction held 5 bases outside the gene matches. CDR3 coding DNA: TGTGCCAGCAGCTTAGGGACAGAGAGCTCCTACGAGCAGTACTTC. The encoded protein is CASSLGTESSYEQYF.

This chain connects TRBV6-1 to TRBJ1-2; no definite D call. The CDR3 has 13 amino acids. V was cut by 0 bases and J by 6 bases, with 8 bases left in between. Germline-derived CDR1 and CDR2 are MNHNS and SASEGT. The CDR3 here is CASSEANRDGYTF. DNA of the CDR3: TGTGCCAGCAGTGAAGCGAACCGGGATGGCTACACCTTC.

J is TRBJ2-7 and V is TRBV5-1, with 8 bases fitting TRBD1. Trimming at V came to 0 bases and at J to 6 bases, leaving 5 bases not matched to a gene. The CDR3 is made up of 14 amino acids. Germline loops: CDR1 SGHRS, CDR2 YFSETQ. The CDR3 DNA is TGCGCCAGCAGCTTGGGCCCGACAGGGGCCGAGCAGTACTTC. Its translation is CASSLGPTGAEQYF.